This TCR beta chain was sequenced during a study of CD8 T cells in ankylosing spondylitis. Findings and caveats of the study: Matched synovial fluid from ankylosing spondylitis patients was reported to be enriched for disease-linked clones. Blood of patients with ankylosing spondylitis appeared to be characterized by a TCR beta motif of seven or eight highly homologous variants. CD8+ cells made up the disease-linked clones, which were relatively rare in peripheral blood.

Germline V lookup: CDR1 MDHEN, CDR2 SYDVKM. There are 13 residues in the CDR3. Trimming stripped 4 bases from V and 8 bases from J, with 11 bases between. Library preparation for TCR beta used quantitative 5'-RACE with molecular barcodes. TCRdb recomputed calls from the 5' RACE reads with MiXCR, one row per CDR3 protein. The table has 300,000 to 400,000 distinct CDR3 sequences, approximately 10% seen once; the top ten hold roughly a tenth. The table lists this clonotype with many counts. The target antigen is unknown. The rearrangement joins TRBV28 to TRBJ2-2; D might be TRBD2 (5 bases). Sequencing used blood, either unsorted or a sorted T cell fraction (not recorded which). The clonotype was recovered from a female donor with ankylosing spondylitis or in good health (not recorded which). The chain's CDR3 is CASSSGLIGELFF. The CDR3 DNA reads as TGTGCCAGCAGTTCAGGACTTATAGGGGAGCTGTTTTTT. Filled out from reference TRBV28 and TRBJ2-2, the complete variable domain reads DVKVTQSSRYLVKRTGEKVFLECVQDMDHENMFWYRQDPGLGLRLIYFSYDVKMKEKGDIPEGYSVSREKKERFSLILESASTNQTSMYLCASSSGLIGELFFGEGSRLTVL.